This T cell receptor beta chain appears in the sequencing data of a study of regulatory T cells in long-lasting Graves disease. There are many counts of this clonotype. Its antigen is unidentified. The time point was: newly diagnosed GD, antithyroid drugs for less than 3 months. Generation of the TCR library employed RNA extracted from PBMCs. The guidelines of the American Thyroid Association were the basis for diagnosing Graves' disease. Peripheral blood, about 9 milliliters of it, was drawn into EDTA tubes. Trimming pared 6 bases from V and 0 bases from J, leaving 15 bases between. Germline CDR1 is SGHVS and CDR2 is FQNEAQ. The CDR3 contains 16 residues. To make TCR beta libraries, researchers used iRepertoire HTBI primers and Arm-PCR of CDR3 regions. MiXCR, applied by TCRdb to the multiplex PCR reads, yields one record per CDR3 protein. The table has 680,000 or so distinct CDR3 sequences, less than 20% seen once.

Findings and caveats of the study: New patients shared roughly 980 public clonotypes, fewer than the roughly 2,700 shared by persistent patients. Newly diagnosed disease favored TRBV20-1 and TRBJ2-1 over persistent disease.

These records were also assigned to another study, of T cells in Graves' hyperthyroidism and ophthalmopathy.

The sequenced sample was peripheral blood mononuclear cells (PBMCs), obtained at new diagnosis, from a patient treated with antithyroid drugs. The clonotype comes from a woman aged 25 to 39 with Graves disease. This sequence joins TRBV7-8 and TRBJ2-4, with D tentatively TRBD2 (7 bases). The CDR3 region has the DNA TGTGCCAGCAGTCGAGTGGGGGGGCTAGCCAAAAACATTCAGTACTTC. It specifies CASSRVGGLAKNIQYF.